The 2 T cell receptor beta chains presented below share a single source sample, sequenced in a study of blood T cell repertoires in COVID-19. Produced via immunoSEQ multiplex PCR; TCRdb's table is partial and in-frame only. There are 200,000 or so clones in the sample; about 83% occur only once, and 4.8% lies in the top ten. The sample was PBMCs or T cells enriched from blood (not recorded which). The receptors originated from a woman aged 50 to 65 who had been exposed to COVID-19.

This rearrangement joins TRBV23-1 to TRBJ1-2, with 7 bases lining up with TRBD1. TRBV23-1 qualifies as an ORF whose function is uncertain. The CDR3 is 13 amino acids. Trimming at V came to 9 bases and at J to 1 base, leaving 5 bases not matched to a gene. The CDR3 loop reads CASRDRSNYGYTF. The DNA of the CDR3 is TGCGCCAGTCGGGACAGAAGTAACTATGGCTACACCTTC.

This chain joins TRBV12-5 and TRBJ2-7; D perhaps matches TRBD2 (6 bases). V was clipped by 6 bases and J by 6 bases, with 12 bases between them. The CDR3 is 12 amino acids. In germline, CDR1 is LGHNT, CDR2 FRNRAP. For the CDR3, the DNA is TGTGCTAGTGGACCCGGCGGGGTCGAGCAGTACTTC. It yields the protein CASGPGGVEQYF.